This is a list of T cell receptor beta chains from one sample in a study of identical twins. Using its own MiXCR run on the 5' RACE reads, TCRdb lists one record per CDR3 protein. Counted here are 400,000 to 550,000 distinct CDR3 sequences, roughly 21% occurring once; the ten biggest clones make up 0.75% to 0.95%. The sample was also linked to a second study, of T cells expressing NK-cell markers.

What was sequenced was CD4+ T cells sorted from blood. The source of these receptors is a young woman in good health. Each CDR3 is given with its conserved first and last residue. D genes are given only for firm matches. Some rows mark clone size as missing; the rest say once, few, many or name a class of expanded clone.

clone_size | d_call | j_call | v_call | cdr3_aa | cdr3_nt
few | . | TRBJ1-2 | TRBV25-1 | CASSDRQENYGYTF | TGTGCCAGCAGTGATAGACAGGAGAACTATGGCTACACCTTC
. | . | TRBJ2-7 | TRBV7-8 | CASSLPPGTGLAHYEQYF | TGTGCCAGCAGCTTACCCCCCGGGACAGGACTAGCTCACTACGAGCAGTACTTC
many | . | TRBJ2-1 | TRBV5-1 | CASTPGTYNEQFF | TGCGCCAGCACGCCCGGGACCTACAATGAGCAGTTCTTC
few | . | TRBJ2-7 | TRBV20-1 | CSASAGTYEQYF | TGCAGTGCGTCCGCCGGGACGTACGAGCAGTACTTC
many | . | TRBJ2-7 | TRBV5-1 | CASSLVGSYEQYF | TGTGCCAGCAGTTTAGTGGGGTCCTACGAGCAGTACTTC
. | TRBD2 | TRBJ2-3 | TRBV5-3 | CARSLVLSSGVTDTQYF | TGTGCCAGAAGCTTGGTGTTGTCTAGCGGGGTCACAGATACGCAGTATTTT
. | . | TRBJ1-5 | TRBV20-1 | CSALITGVSNQPQHF | TGCAGTGCTCTTATTACAGGTGTAAGCAATCAGCCCCAGCATTTT
. | TRBD2 | TRBJ2-2 | TRBV4-3 | CASSQGGLAVNTGELFF | TGCGCCAGCAGCCAAGGGGGACTAGCGGTGAACACCGGGGAGCTGTTTTTT
. | . | TRBJ1-1 | TRBV5-1 | CASSLEAGMNTEAFF | TGCGCCAGCAGCTTGGAGGCAGGCATGAACACTGAAGCTTTCTTT
. | . | TRBJ2-2 | TRBV20-1 | CSASPGAVRELFF | TGCAGTGCTAGCCCCGGGGCAGTCAGGGAGCTGTTTTTT
. | TRBD2 | TRBJ2-1 | TRBV7-6 | CASSISGGAGEQFF | TGTGCCAGCAGTATAAGCGGGGGGGCCGGTGAGCAGTTCTTC
. | . | TRBJ1-1 | TRBV20-1 | CSARGGYTEAFF | TGCAGTGCTAGAGGCGGTTACACTGAAGCTTTCTTT
. | . | TRBJ2-7 | TRBV12-3/TRBV12-4 | CASQGNLYEQYF | TGTGCCAGCCAGGGGAATCTATACGAGCAGTACTTC
. | . | TRBJ2-6 | TRBV5-1 | CASRRSYSGANVLTF | TGCGCCAGCAGACGATCGTACTCTGGGGCCAACGTCCTGACTTTC
few | . | TRBJ1-2 | TRBV5-1 | CASRTTLDYGYTF | TGCGCCAGCAGAACTACATTGGACTATGGCTACACCTTC
many | . | TRBJ2-7 | TRBV7-2 | CASSLVYPTYEQYF | TGTGCCAGCAGCTTAGTATACCCTACCTACGAGCAGTACTTC
. | . | TRBJ2-6 | TRBV15 | CATSRGLGVGANVLTF | TGTGCCACCAGCAGAGGATTAGGTGTTGGGGCCAACGTCCTGACTTTC
few | TRBD2 | TRBJ2-7 | TRBV6-1 | CASSTRTSGDEQYF | TGTGCCAGCAGTACGAGGACTAGCGGAGACGAGCAGTACTTC
few | . | TRBJ2-3 | TRBV20-1 | CSATIRVMDTQYF | TGCAGTGCTACGATTCGGGTAATGGATACGCAGTATTTT
few | . | TRBJ1-5 | TRBV9 | CASSVGVGSNQPQHF | TGTGCCAGCAGCGTAGGGGTCGGAAGCAATCAGCCCCAGCATTTT